These T cell receptor beta chains were read from a single sample in a study of cytomegalovirus exposure and HLA in healthy donors. Repertoires were generated with immunoSEQ multiplex PCR, while TCRdb's copy carries only in-frame clones and drops some. The sample includes 140,000 or so clones, 65% to 75% of them seen just once. Sequenced sample: PBMCs. The source of these receptors is a man aged 55 to 70 in good health and CMV-seronegative. Both conserved end residues are part of each CDR3. The D gene is left open where the match is weak. The size of a clone is reported for some rows only, either as once, few or many, or as a class for expanded clones.

j_call cdr3_length clone_size v_call d_call cdr3_aa cdr3_nt
TRBJ2-7 15 NA TRBV10-1 TRBD1 CASSPETGASYEQYF TGCGCCAGCAGCCCCGAGACAGGGGCCTCCTACGAGCAGTACTTC
TRBJ1-1 14 NA TRBV6-5 TRBD1 CASRRGQGDTEAFF TGTGCCAGCAGGAGGGGACAGGGAGACACTGAAGCTTTCTTT
TRBJ1-1 14 once TRBV25-1 TRBD1 CASSEPDRATEAFF TGTGCCAGCAGTGAACCCGACAGGGCTACTGAAGCTTTCTTT
TRBJ1-4 16 NA TRBV27 NA CASSLKWGGRIEKLFF TGTGCCAGCAGTTTGAAATGGGGGGGCAGGATTGAAAAACTGTTTTTT
TRBJ2-1 16 few TRBV2 NA CASSERGGIRDNEQFF TGTGCCAGCAGTGAACGAGGCGGGATACGGGACAATGAGCAGTTCTTC
TRBJ1-1 11 NA TRBV11-2 NA CASSLTVRAFF TGTGCCAGCAGCTTAACAGTCCGGGCTTTCTTT
TRBJ2-1 18 NA TRBV29-1 TRBD2 CSVEGGGTSGSSYNEQFF TGCAGCGTTGAAGGCGGGGGGACTAGCGGGAGTAGCTACAATGAGCAGTTCTTC
TRBJ1-1 18 NA TRBV9 TRBD1 CASSARTGTGERETEAFF TGTGCCAGCAGCGCCCGGACCGGGACAGGGGAAAGAGAAACTGAAGCTTTCTTT
TRBJ1-3 14 few TRBV25-1 NA CAISQRISGNTIYF TGTGCCATCTCACAGCGGATCTCTGGAAACACCATATATTTT
TRBJ2-1 15 NA TRBV19 NA CASSPSGIRRGHQFF TGTGCCAGTAGTCCCAGTGGGATCCGTCGGGGACACCAGTTCTTC
TRBJ2-7 13 NA TRBV10-2 NA CASSATRDYEQYF TGCGCCAGCAGTGCCACTAGAGACTACGAGCAGTACTTC
TRBJ1-3 15 medium-sized TRBV7-3 NA CASSLTYGAPDTIYF TGTGCCAGCAGCTTAACGTATGGGGCTCCGGACACCATATATTTT
TRBJ2-5 15 NA TRBV28 TRBD2 CASSSGLAGQETQYF TGTGCCAGCAGTTCAGGACTAGCGGGACAAGAGACCCAGTACTTC
TRBJ1-4 15 NA TRBV7-2 NA CASSLSSGRREKLFF TGTGCCAGCAGCTTATCCTCAGGCAGACGGGAAAAACTGTTTTTT
TRBJ2-7 15 few TRBV7-2 TRBD2 CASSLRVGGPGEQYF TGTGCCAGCAGCTTAAGGGTGGGAGGGCCTGGGGAGCAGTACTTC
TRBJ2-1 15 NA TRBV6-4 TRBD2 CASSVELADYNEQFF TGTGCCAGCAGTGTAGAACTAGCGGATTACAATGAGCAGTTCTTC
TRBJ2-1 15 NA TRBV5-1 TRBD1 CASSLAGTGVNEQFF TGCGCCAGCAGCTTGGCCGGGACAGGGGTGAATGAGCAGTTCTTC
TRBJ1-1 13 NA TRBV27 NA CASSFRVTGEAFF TGTGCCAGCAGTTTTCGGGTGACAGGTGAAGCTTTCTTT
TRBJ1-3 15 few TRBV18 TRBD1 CASSPTGGIGNTIYF TGTGCCAGCTCCCCGACAGGGGGAATCGGAAACACCATATATTTT
TRBJ1-5 16 NA TRBV5-6 TRBD1 CASSIQGPWGNQPQHF TGTGCCAGCAGCATACAGGGGCCGTGGGGGAATCAGCCCCAGCATTTT
TRBJ2-1 15 NA TRBV5-1 TRBD2 CASSRSGRAYNEQFF TGCGCCAGCAGCCGTAGCGGGAGAGCTTACAATGAGCAGTTCTTC
TRBJ2-1 16 NA TRBV28 NA CASRTSRWQGYNEQFF TGTGCCAGCAGGACCTCTCGATGGCAGGGCTACAATGAGCAGTTCTTC
TRBJ1-1 15 NA TRBV28 NA CASSKVESLSPGAFF TGTGCCAGCAGTAAGGTCGAGTCACTCTCCCCGGGAGCTTTCTTT
TRBJ1-4 14 NA TRBV28 NA CASTGGGVPEKLFF TGTGCCAGCACCGGAGGAGGGGTACCAGAAAAACTGTTTTTT
TRBJ1-1 15 NA TRBV4-2 NA CASSQVGGAGPEAFF TGTGCCAGCAGCCAAGTGGGGGGGGCAGGGCCAGAAGCTTTCTTT
TRBJ2-1 18 few TRBV19 TRBD1 CASSIGHLGTGEVYEQFF TGTGCCAGTAGTATAGGTCATCTTGGGACAGGGGAGGTCTATGAGCAGTTCTTC
TRBJ1-4 12 NA TRBV6-5 NA CASKNSGEKLFF TGTGCCAGCAAGAACAGTGGGGAAAAACTGTTTTTT
TRBJ2-1 15 few TRBV4-3 NA CASSPTARSLNEQFF TGCGCCAGCAGCCCTACGGCTAGGTCACTCAATGAGCAGTTCTTC
TRBJ2-2 15 NA TRBV5-1 TRBD1 CASSLGTGGTGELFF TGCGCCAGCAGCCTCGGGACAGGGGGGACCGGGGAGCTGTTTTTT
TRBJ1-1 14 NA TRBV5-1 NA CASSLGQENTEAFF TGCGCCAGCAGCTTGGGACAGGAGAACACTGAAGCTTTCTTT
TRBJ2-7 14 NA TRBV2 NA CASSSPGSSYEQYF TGTGCCAGCAGTTCTCCTGGTAGCTCCTACGAGCAGTACTTC
TRBJ2-3 16 NA TRBV7-3 NA CASSLSPDRSTDTQYF TGTGCCAGCAGCTTAAGCCCCGACAGAAGCACAGATACGCAGTATTTT
TRBJ2-1 17 NA TRBV5-6 NA CASSLEVTFQAYNEQFF TGTGCCAGCAGCTTGGAGGTCACTTTCCAAGCGTACAATGAGCAGTTCTTC
TRBJ2-7 15 NA TRBV5-1 NA CASSLAGGSAYEQYF TGCGCCAGCAGCTTGGCCGGAGGGAGCGCCTACGAGCAGTACTTC
TRBJ1-1 14 NA TRBV28 NA CASSLYGKNTEAFF TGTGCCAGCAGTTTATACGGTAAGAACACTGAAGCTTTCTTT
TRBJ1-2 16 NA TRBV18 TRBD1 CASSPDGTGANYGYTF TGTGCCAGCTCACCAGACGGGACAGGGGCCAACTATGGCTACACCTTC
TRBJ1-1 13 NA TRBV29-1 NA CSGVRGENTEAFF TGCAGCGGGGTACGGGGGGAGAACACTGAAGCTTTCTTT
TRBJ2-7 15 NA TRBV6-5 TRBD1 CASSIKTGGPYEQYF TGTGCCAGCAGTATAAAGACAGGGGGACCCTACGAGCAGTACTTC
TRBJ1-5 15 NA TRBV2 NA CASGEGQTANQPQHF TGTGCCAGCGGGGAGGGTCAAACGGCCAATCAGCCCCAGCATTTT
TRBJ1-5 15 NA TRBV18 NA CASSPRGGGNQPQHF TGTGCCAGCTCCCCCCGAGGCGGGGGGAATCAGCCCCAGCATTTT
TRBJ2-5 12 once TRBV6-1 NA CASKSGQETQYF TGTGCCAGCAAATCGGGGCAAGAGACCCAGTACTTC
TRBJ2-5 14 NA TRBV30 TRBD2 CAWSNREAQETQYF TGTGCCTGGAGTAATCGGGAGGCTCAAGAGACCCAGTACTTC
TRBJ2-1 17 NA TRBV4-3 TRBD2 CASSQVVATSGINEQFF TGCGCCAGCAGCCAAGTCGTCGCGACTAGCGGGATAAATGAGCAGTTCTTC
TRBJ2-7 14 NA TRBV5-5 TRBD1 CASSLGTGISEQYF TGTGCCAGCAGCTTGGGGACAGGGATTAGTGAGCAGTACTTC
TRBJ2-1 16 NA TRBV4-2 TRBD2 CASSQDTGGGYNEQFF TGTGCCAGCAGCCAAGATACGGGAGGCGGGTACAATGAGCAGTTCTTC
TRBJ1-2 14 once TRBV5-6 NA CASSGTTGYYGYTF TGTGCCAGCAGCGGTACTACAGGGTACTATGGCTACACCTTC
TRBJ2-1 15 few TRBV6-1 TRBD2 CASSEAAGGPVEQFF TGTGCCAGCAGTGAAGCGGCGGGAGGGCCTGTGGAGCAGTTCTTC
TRBJ2-5 14 NA TRBV19 NA CASSIAQGTETQYF TGTGCCAGTAGTATAGCCCAGGGAACAGAGACCCAGTACTTC
TRBJ2-1 15 NA TRBV27 TRBD2 CASTLTSGTWDEQFF TGTGCCAGCACCCTGACTAGCGGGACGTGGGATGAGCAGTTCTTC